This TCR beta chain was found in a study of Ad26.COV2.S vaccination and SARS-CoV-2 variants. Study-level information: By the intramuscular route, Ad26.COV2.S was given once, or twice 56 days apart.

Here immunoSEQ multiplex PCR was the method, and the copy in TCRdb shows in-frame clones only, minus some. Of more than 350,000 clones in the sample, 80% to 95% were seen once. This clone was detected a few times. Its antigen is undetermined. The V and J ends lost 0 bases and 5 bases respectively, with 11 bases between them. CDR1 is LNHDA and CDR2 is SQIVND in the germline V gene (reference sequence). The CDR3 sequence is 15 residues long. Study-wide results and caveats: Assessments of TCR breadth and depth may have underestimated the total T cell responses.

Treatment specified: around 19 received Ad26.COV2.S at low or high dose, single or two shots; 5 received placebo; per-sample allocation not given. Sample collection was performed on day 63 after the first vaccine or placebo injection. This TCR was sampled from a person aged 18-65 years who received the Ad26.COV2.S COVID-19 vaccine or a placebo. The V call is TRBV19, the J call TRBJ1-5; possibly TRBD1 for D (6 bases). Here the sequenced sample was peripheral blood, taken in a trial of Ad26.COV2.S vaccine versus placebo. CDR3 sequence reads: CASSIEQGRDQPQHF. The CDR3, as DNA: TGTGCCAGTAGTATAGAACAGGGTAGGGATCAGCCCCAGCATTTT.